Listed below are T cell receptor beta chains from one sample, sequenced in a study of shared clonotypes between healthy human individuals. Some clones are missing from TCRdb's copy, which holds only in-frame ones; the method was immunoSEQ multiplex PCR. The sample carries around 2.3 million clones, 90% to 97% recorded once. Material for sequencing was naive CD4+ T cells sorted from blood. The receptor source for this set is a man aged 18 to 35 in good health. The CDR3 runs from the conserved cysteine through the conserved F or W. Each record gives: D gene, V gene, J gene, clone size, CDR3 DNA, CDR3 protein. A D gene is named only where the DNA matches it firmly. Size values are once, few and many counts, or a class for expanded clones, and some rows have none.

D gene: TRBD1
V gene: TRBV12-5
J gene: TRBJ2-1
clone size: -
CDR3 DNA: TGTGCTAGTGGTTTGGACAGGGGGCAGGAGTTCTTC
CDR3 protein: CASGLDRGQEFF

D gene: TRBD1
V gene: TRBV4-3
J gene: TRBJ1-2
clone size: -
CDR3 DNA: TGCGCCAGCAGCCCCGCAGGGGGCGGGGAGGGTGGCTACACCTTC
CDR3 protein: CASSPAGGGEGGYTF

D gene: -
V gene: TRBV6-1
J gene: TRBJ2-1
clone size: few
CDR3 DNA: TGTGCCAGCATAGGGAGGAATGAGCAGTTCTTC
CDR3 protein: CASIGRNEQFF

D gene: TRBD2
V gene: TRBV2
J gene: TRBJ2-7
clone size: -
CDR3 DNA: TGTGCCAGCAGTGAATTCTTCTCCCCAGGATCAAGCGGGGGGGCATACTTC
CDR3 protein: CASSEFFSPGSSGGAYF

D gene: -
V gene: TRBV2
J gene: TRBJ1-1
clone size: -
CDR3 DNA: TGTGCCAGCAGTGAAGCGGCGAGGGCTGAAGCTTTCTTT
CDR3 protein: CASSEAARAEAFF

D gene: -
V gene: TRBV6-5
J gene: TRBJ1-4
clone size: -
CDR3 DNA: TGTGCCAGCAGTTACTCCCTTGGGGCGGAAAATGAAAAACTGTTTTTT
CDR3 protein: CASSYSLGAENEKLFF

D gene: -
V gene: TRBV2
J gene: TRBJ1-1
clone size: -
CDR3 DNA: TGTGCCAGCAGCAAGGGCTCCACTGAAGCTTTCTTT
CDR3 protein: CASSKGSTEAFF

D gene: -
V gene: TRBV29-1
J gene: TRBJ2-7
clone size: -
CDR3 DNA: TGCAGCGTTGTCCCCCAGGCGCCCCACGAGCAGTACTTC
CDR3 protein: CSVVPQAPHEQYF

D gene: -
V gene: TRBV10-3
J gene: TRBJ2-7
clone size: -
CDR3 DNA: TGTGCCATCCGCACCGGGACTCCAACCGGACAGCAGTACTTC
CDR3 protein: CAIRTGTPTGQQYF

D gene: -
V gene: TRBV6-5
J gene: TRBJ1-5
clone size: -
CDR3 DNA: TGTGCCAGCAGTCAGTCGGTTAGCAATCAGCCCCAGCATTTT
CDR3 protein: CASSQSVSNQPQHF

D gene: TRBD1
V gene: TRBV10-3
J gene: TRBJ2-1
clone size: -
CDR3 DNA: TGTGCCATCAGTGAGAGGGACAGGGGTACCTACAATGAGCAGTTCTTC
CDR3 protein: CAISERDRGTYNEQFF

D gene: -
V gene: TRBV6-1
J gene: TRBJ1-3
clone size: once
CDR3 DNA: TGTGCCAGCAGTTTCGGGGGCTCTGGAAACACCATATATTTT
CDR3 protein: CASSFGGSGNTIYF

D gene: -
V gene: TRBV19
J gene: TRBJ1-2
clone size: -
CDR3 DNA: TGTGCCAGTATCGAGAGGGGGGAAACTAACTATGGCTACACCTTC
CDR3 protein: CASIERGETNYGYTF

D gene: -
V gene: TRBV7-2
J gene: TRBJ2-7
clone size: -
CDR3 DNA: TGTGCCAGCAGCTTAACAGGGACGGAAGGATACGAGCAGTACTTC
CDR3 protein: CASSLTGTEGYEQYF

D gene: -
V gene: TRBV30
J gene: TRBJ2-2
clone size: -
CDR3 DNA: TGTGCCTGGAGCGGCGACAGGGGGATAGCGGGGAAGAACACCGGGGAGCTGTTTTTT
CDR3 protein: CAWSGDRGIAGKNTGELFF

D gene: -
V gene: TRBV19
J gene: TRBJ1-5
clone size: -
CDR3 DNA: TGTGCCAGTAGTATTGGAGGGCTAGCTCAGCCCCAGCATTTT
CDR3 protein: CASSIGGLAQPQHF

D gene: -
V gene: TRBV6-4
J gene: TRBJ1-1
clone size: few
CDR3 DNA: TGTGCCAGCAGTTCTCAGGGGAACACTGAAGCTTTCTTT
CDR3 protein: CASSSQGNTEAFF

D gene: TRBD1
V gene: TRBV6-5
J gene: TRBJ1-2
clone size: -
CDR3 DNA: TGTGCCAGCTGGGACAGGACGACCAACTATGGCTACACCTTC
CDR3 protein: CASWDRTTNYGYTF

D gene: -
V gene: TRBV6-5
J gene: TRBJ2-5
clone size: -
CDR3 DNA: TGTGCCAGCAGACTAACTCGGTCGAGGGAGACCCAGTACTTC
CDR3 protein: CASRLTRSRETQYF

D gene: -
V gene: TRBV30
J gene: TRBJ2-7
clone size: -
CDR3 DNA: TGTGCCTGGCGTGCAGGTCGTTTACAGGAAACCTACGAGCAGTACTTC
CDR3 protein: CAWRAGRLQETYEQYF

D gene: -
V gene: TRBV30
J gene: TRBJ1-6
clone size: -
CDR3 DNA: TGTGCCTGGAGTGTACTTAGGGGTTCGGGCTCACCCCTCCACTTT
CDR3 protein: CAWSVLRGSGSPLHF

D gene: TRBD2
V gene: TRBV6-4
J gene: TRBJ2-3
clone size: -
CDR3 DNA: TGTGCCAGCAGTGCTAGCGGGGGCACCCCTAGCACAGATACGCAGTATTTT
CDR3 protein: CASSASGGTPSTDTQYF

D gene: -
V gene: TRBV6-1
J gene: TRBJ1-2
clone size: -
CDR3 DNA: TGTGCCAGCAGTGATATAGGGGGGAATCAGGGCTACACCTTC
CDR3 protein: CASSDIGGNQGYTF

D gene: -
V gene: TRBV28
J gene: TRBJ1-5
clone size: -
CDR3 DNA: TGTGCCAGCAGTCCAACAGGGTTGGGATTTCAGCCCCAGCATTTT
CDR3 protein: CASSPTGLGFQPQHF

D gene: -
V gene: TRBV7-2
J gene: TRBJ2-1
clone size: -
CDR3 DNA: TGTGCCAGCAGCTTACCGGTCTACAATGAGCAGTTCTTC
CDR3 protein: CASSLPVYNEQFF

D gene: TRBD1
V gene: TRBV4-1
J gene: TRBJ1-5
clone size: -
CDR3 DNA: TGCGCCAGCAGCCAAGCACAGGGGCGAGCGTATAGCAATCAGCCCCAGCATTTT
CDR3 protein: CASSQAQGRAYSNQPQHF

D gene: TRBD2
V gene: TRBV5-1
J gene: TRBJ2-3
clone size: -
CDR3 DNA: TGCGCCAGCAGCTTGATGGCTAGCGGGGGGACGGATACGCAGTATTTT
CDR3 protein: CASSLMASGGTDTQYF

D gene: -
V gene: TRBV4-3
J gene: TRBJ2-3
clone size: -
CDR3 DNA: TGCGCCAGCAGGAGCGGTAGCACAGATACGCAGTATTTT
CDR3 protein: CASRSGSTDTQYF

D gene: -
V gene: TRBV6-6
J gene: TRBJ1-6
clone size: few
CDR3 DNA: TGTGCCAGCAGTCCCCGGGATAATTCACCCCTCCACTTT
CDR3 protein: CASSPRDNSPLHF

D gene: TRBD2
V gene: TRBV9
J gene: TRBJ2-1
clone size: -
CDR3 DNA: TGTGCCAGCAACCAGTGGGAGGGTAAAGATGAGCAGTTCTTC
CDR3 protein: CASNQWEGKDEQFF

D gene: TRBD1
V gene: TRBV6-6
J gene: TRBJ1-6
clone size: -
CDR3 DNA: TGTGCCAGCAGTTACTCAGAGGGGGCGGCTCGTTCACCCCTCCACTTT
CDR3 protein: CASSYSEGAARSPLHF

D gene: TRBD2
V gene: TRBV9
J gene: TRBJ2-6
clone size: -
CDR3 DNA: TGTGCCAGCAGCGACCGGCCGGGACTAGCGGGAGCCCCGCTCTCTGGGGCCAACGTCCTGACTTTC
CDR3 protein: CASSDRPGLAGAPLSGANVLTF

D gene: -
V gene: TRBV2
J gene: TRBJ2-1
clone size: -
CDR3 DNA: TGTGCCAGCAGCGTCGACAGGCAACTGTTCTTC
CDR3 protein: CASSVDRQLFF

D gene: -
V gene: TRBV30
J gene: TRBJ2-5
clone size: -
CDR3 DNA: TGTGCCTTGGACACGAGGGAGACCCAGTACTTC
CDR3 protein: CALDTRETQYF

D gene: -
V gene: TRBV4-1
J gene: TRBJ1-2
clone size: -
CDR3 DNA: TGCGCCAGCAGCCCCGTAGGGACCGCGATTAGTAACTATGGCTACACCTTC
CDR3 protein: CASSPVGTAISNYGYTF

D gene: -
V gene: TRBV4-1
J gene: TRBJ1-2
clone size: -
CDR3 DNA: TGCGCCAGCAGCCAAGACCCAGTGAACCACTATGGCTACACCTTC
CDR3 protein: CASSQDPVNHYGYTF

D gene: TRBD1
V gene: TRBV7-8
J gene: TRBJ1-2
clone size: -
CDR3 DNA: TGTGCCAGCAGCGACATCAGGGGGACAGGAAGCTCCTATGGCTACACCTTC
CDR3 protein: CASSDIRGTGSSYGYTF

D gene: -
V gene: TRBV7-2
J gene: TRBJ1-1
clone size: -
CDR3 DNA: TGTGCCAGCAGCTTAGTATCGGGGGTTAACACTGAAGCTTTCTTT
CDR3 protein: CASSLVSGVNTEAFF

D gene: TRBD2
V gene: TRBV11-2
J gene: TRBJ2-3
clone size: -
CDR3 DNA: TGTGCCAGCAGCGCGGGGGGAGGTACGCAGTATTTT
CDR3 protein: CASSAGGGTQYF

D gene: TRBD2
V gene: TRBV5-1
J gene: TRBJ2-3
clone size: -
CDR3 DNA: TGCGCCAGCAGCCGGATAGGGGCTCAGCGGGAGGCAGATACGCAGTATTTT
CDR3 protein: CASSRIGAQREADTQYF

D gene: -
V gene: TRBV15
J gene: TRBJ1-5
clone size: -
CDR3 DNA: TGTGCCACCAGCAGATCCAATCAGCCCCAGCATTTT
CDR3 protein: CATSRSNQPQHF

D gene: TRBD2
V gene: TRBV18
J gene: TRBJ2-3
clone size: -
CDR3 DNA: TGTGCCAGCTCTCGGGGACTAGCGACCACAGATACGCAGTATTTT
CDR3 protein: CASSRGLATTDTQYF

D gene: -
V gene: TRBV5-4
J gene: TRBJ2-7
clone size: once
CDR3 DNA: TGTGCCAGCAGCTCCCAGGAGCGGGAAGGGGGAGAGCAGTACTTC
CDR3 protein: CASSSQEREGGEQYF

D gene: -
V gene: TRBV5-1
J gene: TRBJ1-6
clone size: -
CDR3 DNA: TGCGCCAGCAGCTTGGAATTGAATTCACCCCTCCACTTT
CDR3 protein: CASSLELNSPLHF

D gene: TRBD1
V gene: TRBV7-2
J gene: TRBJ1-1
clone size: once
CDR3 DNA: TGTGCCAGCAGCTTACGCACCAGGGGGTTCACCGCTGAAGCTTTCTTT
CDR3 protein: CASSLRTRGFTAEAFF

D gene: -
V gene: TRBV21-1
J gene: TRBJ2-1
clone size: -
CDR3 DNA: TGTGCCAGCAGCAAAAATAGCGGGGGCCACTCCTACAATGAGCAGTTCTTC
CDR3 protein: CASSKNSGGHSYNEQFF

D gene: -
V gene: TRBV5-5
J gene: TRBJ1-5
clone size: -
CDR3 DNA: TGTGCCAGCAGCTTGGGGCAGGGGTATCAGCCCCAGCATTTT
CDR3 protein: CASSLGQGYQPQHF

D gene: -
V gene: TRBV5-6
J gene: TRBJ1-1
clone size: -
CDR3 DNA: TGTGCCAGCAGCGCACAGGCTGAAGCTTTCTTT
CDR3 protein: CASSAQAEAFF

D gene: -
V gene: TRBV18
J gene: TRBJ1-1
clone size: -
CDR3 DNA: TGTGCCAGCTCACCACCGGGCAGGTACCCCGGGATGAACACTGAAGCTTTCTTT
CDR3 protein: CASSPPGRYPGMNTEAFF

D gene: -
V gene: TRBV9
J gene: TRBJ2-2
clone size: -
CDR3 DNA: TGTGCCAGCAGCGTAGTCTCCGGGGAGCTGTTTTTT
CDR3 protein: CASSVVSGELFF

D gene: -
V gene: TRBV7-2
J gene: TRBJ1-1
clone size: -
CDR3 DNA: TGTGCCAGCAGGGGATGGGAATGGGGGAACACTGAAGCTTTCTTT
CDR3 protein: CASRGWEWGNTEAFF

D gene: TRBD2
V gene: TRBV7-9
J gene: TRBJ2-7
clone size: once
CDR3 DNA: TGTGCCAGCAGTAAGCGGGAGGTTACTTACGAGCAGTACTTC
CDR3 protein: CASSKREVTYEQYF

D gene: -
V gene: TRBV27
J gene: TRBJ2-1
clone size: -
CDR3 DNA: TGTGCCAGCAGACAGGGCCTCAATCATTACAATGAGCAGTTCTTC
CDR3 protein: CASRQGLNHYNEQFF

D gene: -
V gene: TRBV6-1
J gene: TRBJ2-5
clone size: -
CDR3 DNA: TGTGCCAGCAGTCCGCCGCAAGAGACCCAGTACTTC
CDR3 protein: CASSPPQETQYF

D gene: -
V gene: TRBV29-1
J gene: TRBJ1-1
clone size: -
CDR3 DNA: TGCAGCGTTGAAGATACGAGGAACACTGAAGCTTTCTTT
CDR3 protein: CSVEDTRNTEAFF

D gene: -
V gene: TRBV2
J gene: TRBJ2-6
clone size: -
CDR3 DNA: TGTGCCAGCAGTGAATCCGCGGTGGGAGGGGCCAACGTCCTGACTTTC
CDR3 protein: CASSESAVGGANVLTF

D gene: -
V gene: TRBV13
J gene: TRBJ2-7
clone size: -
CDR3 DNA: TGTGCCAGCAGCTCAGAGAGGCGCGAGCAGTACTTC
CDR3 protein: CASSSERREQYF

D gene: -
V gene: TRBV7-2
J gene: TRBJ2-7
clone size: -
CDR3 DNA: TGTGCCAGCAGCTTAGCCTGGGGCGAGCAGTACTTC
CDR3 protein: CASSLAWGEQYF

D gene: -
V gene: TRBV5-1
J gene: TRBJ2-2
clone size: -
CDR3 DNA: TGCGCCAGCAGCGGGAATTCGGACTCCTCCACCGGGGAGCTGTTTTTT
CDR3 protein: CASSGNSDSSTGELFF